A selection of T cell receptor beta chains follows, all from one sample in a study of T cells in Graves' hyperthyroidism and ophthalmopathy. TCRdb reprocessed the multiplex PCR reads via MiXCR and lists one record per CDR3 protein. Here the sample spans 600,000 to 800,000 distinct CDR3 sequences, around 40% being singletons. What was sequenced was blood. These receptor sequences come from a middle-aged woman with Graves' hyperthyroidism. Both conserved end residues are part of each CDR3. The order of the fields is J gene, V gene, CDR3 protein.

>TRBJ1-1|TRBV10-3
CASSPQDRGMNTEAFF
>TRBJ1-2|TRBV12-3/TRBV12-4
CASSQRGLGYTF
>TRBJ2-7|TRBV2
CASGEWQAAYEQYF
>TRBJ1-2|TRBV12-3/TRBV12-4
CASRAGEGGYTF
>TRBJ2-5|TRBV5-8
CASSAGTGGMETQYF
>TRBJ2-7|TRBV7-2
CASSPQGTIYEQYF
>TRBJ2-5|TRBV20-1
CSARDSSRDGGETQYF
>TRBJ2-7|TRBV10-2
CASGGGGEQYF
>TRBJ1-5|TRBV6-1
CASERQGVGQPQHF
>TRBJ2-7|TRBV7-9
CASTLSPRDEQYF
>TRBJ1-2|TRBV4-3
CVSSQERGGYGYTF
>TRBJ2-7|TRBV19
CASSMGQISYEQYF
>TRBJ1-1|TRBV7-2
CASSRTSDRNTEAFF
>TRBJ1-5|TRBV10-1
CASSEKDSYNQPQHF
>TRBJ2-7|TRBV20-1
CSAAPGEGNF
>TRBJ1-5|TRBV4-3
CASSQERRGDQPQHF
>TRBJ1-1|TRBV15
CATSRARATEAFF
>TRBJ2-2|TRBV10-3
CAISEQDRDGELFF